These 27 T cell receptor beta chains were sequenced from one sample in a study of blood T cell repertoires in COVID-19. The table came from immunoSEQ multiplex PCR; TCRdb's copy has only in-frame clones and leaves some out. In the table there are some 200,000 clones, 65% to 85% of which are singletons. The material sequenced was peripheral blood. All receptors come from a woman aged 25 to 45 who had recovered from COVID-19.

The rearrangement joins TRBV6-5 to TRBJ1-4, with a weak D call TRBD1 (5 bases). The CDR3 spans 13 residues. Germline-derived CDR1 and CDR2 are MNHEY and SVGAGI. V lost 8 bases, J lost 8 bases, and 15 bases lay in between. The CDR3 here is CASSTGFGEKLFF. The CDR3 bases are TGTGCCAGCTCTACAGGATTCGGAGAAAAACTGTTTTTT.

This clone came up a few times. J is TRBJ2-7 and V is TRBV2, with TRBD2 matching 7 bases. Looked up from germline, CDR1 is SNHLY and CDR2 is FYNNEI. The trim removed 4 bases at V and 0 bases at J, leaving 12 bases unmatched. This CDR3 spans 17 amino acids. Written as DNA, the CDR3 is TGTGCCAGCAGTGGGGGAGGCGGGAGCTACAGCTCCTACGAGCAGTACTTC. Its protein is CASSGGGGSYSSYEQYF.

V gene TRBV5-1 combines with J gene TRBJ2-3; 7 nucleotides align to TRBD2. Germline loops: CDR1 SGHRS, CDR2 YFSETQ. The ends lost 4 bases at V and 2 bases at J; junction bases unmatched: 7. The CDR3 runs to 15 residues. CDR3 nucleotide sequence: TGCGCCAGCAGCAACGGACTAGGTGACACAGATACGCAGTATTTT. It yields the protein CASSNGLGDTDTQYF.

The V and J genes are TRBV4-1 and TRBJ1-4; 9 bases match TRBD1. In germline, CDR1 is MGHRA, CDR2 YSYEKL. The CDR3 covers 15 residues. V lost 3 bases, J lost 3 bases, and 2 bases stayed unmatched. CDR3 protein: CASSQRTGANEKLFF. The CDR3 nucleotides read TGCGCCAGCAGCCAGAGGACAGGGGCTAATGAAAAACTGTTTTTT.

Sample share makes this clone medium-sized. The chain links TRBV7-9 to TRBJ1-5; tentatively, D is TRBD1 (6 bases). Per the germline V gene, CDR1 is SEHNR and CDR2 is FQNEAQ (reference sequence). Trimming removed 6 bases from V and 6 bases from J, with 9 bases in between. This CDR3 region has 12 residues. The CDR3 DNA reads as TGTGCCAGCAGTGACAGGCGTCAGCCCCAGCATTTT. It encodes CASSDRRQPQHF.

The CDR3 here is CASSRVPGGTDTQYF. Here the CDR3 DNA reads TGTGCCAGCAGCCGCGTTCCGGGGGGGACAGATACGCAGTATTTT. The V gene is TRBV7-6, the J gene TRBJ2-3; 8 nucleotides align to TRBD2. V lost 5 bases to trimming and J lost 3 bases; unmatched junction nucleotides: 7. The germline gives CDR1 SGHVS, CDR2 FNYEAQ. This CDR3 has 15 residues. The full variable domain, with the rest looked up from reference TRBV7-6 and TRBJ2-3, is GAGVSQSPRYKVTKRGQDVALRCDPISGHVSLYWYRQALGQGPEFLTYFNYEAQQDKSGLPNDRFSAERPEGSISTLTIQRTEQRDSAMYRCASSRVPGGTDTQYFGPGTRLTVL.

This chain connects TRBV10-1 to TRBJ1-2, with D perhaps TRBD1 (6 bases). Trimming took off 4 bases at V and 8 bases at J, with 17 bases between the two ends. Germline CDR1 WNHNN, CDR2 SYGVQD (reference sequence). The CDR3 is 14 residues long. The CDR3 loop reads CASSAGAPERGYTF. CDR3 DNA: TGCGCCAGCAGTGCAGGGGCCCCCGAAAGGGGCTACACCTTC.

The chain combines TRBV18 with TRBJ1-1; 11 nucleotides match TRBD1. The V gene end was trimmed by 3 bases and the J gene end by 0 bases; junction bases not matched to a gene: 3. Germline V gene sequence: CDR1 KGHSH, CDR2 LQKENI. This CDR3 spans 16 amino acids. The CDR3 nucleotides read TGTGCCAGCTCACCTTGGACAGGGGGCATGAACACTGAAGCTTTCTTT. It specifies CASSPWTGGMNTEAFF.

The J gene is TRBJ2-3, the V gene TRBV3-1 (or the pseudogene TRBV3-2); D might be TRBD2 (6 bases). The germline V gene has CDR1 LGHDT and CDR2 YNNKEL (reference sequence). This CDR3 has 18 residues. V lost 2 bases and J 0 bases, leaving 18 bases between the germline ends. CDR3 DNA sequence: TGTGCCAGCAGCCAACGTAGCGGAGTCGTGATTAGCACAGATACGCAGTATTTT. As protein: CASSQRSGVVISTDTQYF.

V gene TRBV3-1 (or the pseudogene TRBV3-2) combines with J gene TRBJ2-7; D possibly corresponds to TRBD2 (5 bases). With 1 base removed from V and 4 bases from J, the gap between germline ends came to 14 bases. This CDR3 has 15 residues. Germline V lookup: CDR1 LGHDT, CDR2 YNNKEL (reference sequence). The CDR3 protein is CASSQGSAESYEQYF. The CDR3 nucleotides read TGTGCCAGCAGCCAAGGGTCAGCGGAGAGTTACGAGCAGTACTTC.

The chain joins TRBV5-4 to TRBJ2-4; TRBD1 might be the D (6 bases). CDR1 is SGHNT, CDR2 YYREEE, per germline (reference sequence). This CDR3 is 17 amino acids long. V lost 3 bases and J lost 5, with 21 bases in between. CDR3 coding DNA: TGTGCCAGCAGCTCGAGGGCGGGCCAGGCAGGGGAAAACATTCAGTACTTC. It encodes CASSSRAGQAGENIQYF.

This rearrangement joins TRBV28 to TRBJ2-3, with 8 bases fitting TRBD2. V lost 5 bases, J lost 7 bases, and 17 bases stayed unmatched. The CDR3 length is 17 residues. Germline loops: CDR1 MDHEN, CDR2 SYDVKM. The CDR3 protein is CASSPSSREGPTNTQYF. CDR3 nucleotide sequence: TGTGCCAGCAGTCCCTCGAGTCGGGAGGGCCCCACGAATACGCAGTATTTT.

The V and J genes are TRBV9 and TRBJ1-3; D is perhaps TRBD1 (6 bases). V lost 0 bases and J 3 bases, leaving 16 bases between the germline ends. The CDR3 has 17 residues. CDR1 and CDR2 from the germline V gene are SGDLS and YYNGEE. Written as DNA, the CDR3 is TGTGCCAGCAGCGTAGCTCAGGGGTCGATTCTTGGAAACACCATATATTTT. Encoded protein: CASSVAQGSILGNTIYF.

This clone was picked up one time. The rearrangement uses TRBV4-1 and TRBJ2-6, with 8 positions matching TRBD1. CDR1 and CDR2 from the germline V gene are MGHRA and YSYEKL. V lost 1 base and J lost 3; bases outside the gene matches: 8. The CDR3 length is 18 residues. CDR3 loop: CASSQARSTGDGANVLTF. CDR3 nucleotide sequence: TGCGCCAGCAGCCAAGCCCGCTCGACAGGGGATGGGGCCAACGTCCTGACTTTC.

This CDR3 reads CAWSYGTGGEDEAFF. CDR3 DNA sequence: TGTGCCTGGAGTTACGGGACAGGGGGCGAGGATGAAGCTTTCTTT. The chain combines TRBV30 with TRBJ1-1, with 12 bases lining up with TRBD1. The junction had 8 bases not matched to a gene; V was cut back by 2 bases and J by 7 bases. Germline-derived CDR1 and CDR2 are GTSNPN and SVGIG (reference sequence). This CDR3 spans 15 amino acids.

The V gene is TRBV7-2, the J gene TRBJ1-2; TRBD1 might be the D (5 bases). V lost 1 base, J lost 2 bases, and 11 bases lay in between. The CDR3 sequence is 15 residues long. Germline V gene data show CDR1 as SGHTA and CDR2 as FQGNSA. The CDR3 spells CASSLGRGGNYGYTF. CDR3 sequence (DNA): TGTGCCAGCAGCTTAGGTCGGGGGGGGAACTATGGCTACACCTTC.

This chain links TRBV6-5 with TRBJ2-1, with D possibly matching TRBD1 (7 bases). V was pared by 6 bases and J by 4 bases, with 16 bases between. The CDR3 sequence is 15 residues long. The germline CDR1 and CDR2 sequences are MNHEY and SVGAGI. The CDR3 coding sequence is TGTGCCAGCAGCCTCAGGGGGAGGACTTACAATGAGCAGTTCTTC. It is translated as CASSLRGRTYNEQFF.

This chain uses TRBV5-1 with TRBJ1-4; D is unresolved. Germline V gene data show CDR1 as SGHRS and CDR2 as YFSETQ. This CDR3 is built from 14 residues. V was clipped by 0 bases and J by 5 bases, with 8 bases between them. The CDR3 here is CASSLATPNEKLFF. The CDR3 coding sequence is TGCGCCAGCAGCTTGGCGACTCCCAATGAAAAACTGTTTTTT.

This clone was recorded once. The chain recombines TRBV6-5 with TRBJ2-7; D possibly corresponds to TRBD2 (6 bases). The CDR3 length is 14 residues. Germline V CDR1 and CDR2: MNHEY, SVGAGI. V lost 6 bases and J lost 5, with 17 bases in between. The CDR3 protein is CASSPLRGGNEQYF. Here the CDR3 DNA reads TGTGCCAGCAGCCCGCTGCGGGGTGGAAACGAGCAGTACTTC.

V gene TRBV14 combines with J gene TRBJ1-2; D not resolved. In germline, CDR1 is SGHDN, CDR2 FVKESK. The ends were cut back, 4 bases at V and 2 bases at J, with 5 bases in the middle. CDR3 length equals 12 residues. This CDR3 reads CASSRQNYGYTF. The DNA for the CDR3 is TGTGCCAGCAGCCGGCAGAACTATGGCTACACCTTC.

The rearrangement uses TRBV24-1 and TRBJ1-2; 12 bases are a match to TRBD1. The CDR3 consists of 16 residues. The germline gives CDR1 KGHDR, CDR2 SFDVKD. Unmatched junction bases numbered 6, after V lost 3 bases and J lost 5 bases. DNA of the CDR3: TGTGCCACCAGTGATCCTGGGACAGGGGGCGCGTATGGCTACACCTTC. This sequence encodes CATSDPGTGGAYGYTF.

The chain links TRBV7-9 to TRBJ2-1; D might be TRBD1 or TRBD2, each matching 5 bases. The CDR3 runs 13 residues. CDR1 is SEHNR, CDR2 FQNEAQ, per germline (reference sequence). The V and J ends lost 5 bases and 13 bases respectively, with 18 bases between them. CDR3 in DNA: TGTGCCAGCAGCGTAGGGGCTAGCCGAGACCAGTTCTTC. It yields the protein CASSVGASRDQFF.

The V gene is TRBV25-1, the J gene TRBJ2-1; possibly TRBD2 for D (6 bases). The CDR3 is 13 amino acids. Trimming left V 5 bases short and J 12 bases short, with 17 bases between. The germline V gene encodes CDR1 MGHDK and CDR2 SYGVNS. Here the CDR3 reads CASSTWEVVGQFF. The CDR3, as DNA: TGTGCCAGCAGTACGTGGGAGGTCGTCGGGCAGTTCTTC.

The chain has TRBV5-5 and TRBJ1-2; TRBD1 matches 7 bases. With V trimmed by 4 bases and J by 0 bases, 9 bases remained unmatched. Germline V CDR1 and CDR2: SGHKS, YYEKEE (reference sequence). CDR3 length: 16 residues. CDR3: CASSSSSGTANYGYTF. CDR3 sequence (DNA): TGTGCCAGCAGCAGCTCCTCCGGGACAGCTAACTATGGCTACACCTTC.

The CDR3 spells CASSRNRGEGEQFF. For the CDR3, the DNA is TGTGCCAGCAGTCGGAACCGGGGGGAGGGTGAGCAGTTCTTC. This chain links TRBV11-3 with TRBJ2-1, with 7 bases identical to TRBD2. This CDR3 is 14 amino acids long. Per germline, CDR1 SGHNT and CDR2 YENEEA. With V trimmed by 6 bases and J by 9 bases, 11 bases remained unmatched.

Turning to this clone: One junction end does not reproduce the germline sequence, and a read error may be involved. The CDR3 protein is CASSKATGGRPGNTIYF. The CDR3 DNA follows: TGTGCCAGCAGTAAAGCGACAGGGGGGAGGCCTGGAAACACCATATATTTT. This chain links TRBV6-1 with TRBJ1-3, with 9 bases fitting TRBD1. CDR1 is MNHNS, CDR2 SASEGT, per germline. This CDR3 contains 17 residues.

The rearrangement links TRBV19 to TRBJ2-7; D call uncertain. Trimming shortened V by 3 bases and J by 1 base, and 19 bases separated the two germline ends. In germline, CDR1 is LNHDA, CDR2 SQIVND (reference sequence). This CDR3 is 17 amino acids long. CDR3 residues: CASSIVGGSTGSYEQYF. In DNA, the CDR3 is TGTGCCAGTAGTATCGTGGGTGGGTCGACGGGTTCCTACGAGCAGTACTTC.